This T cell receptor (beta chain) stems from a study of metastatic and nonmetastatic thyroid tumors. General observations from the study: Benign nodules reportedly had significantly lower TCR beta diversity than malignant thyroid tumors in blood and tumor.

Using MiXCR, TCRdb re-called clones from the PCR reads. Altogether 30,000 to 40,000 clones are present, 18% being singletons, with the ten largest covering roughly 12%. No patient had received any treatment before thyroid surgery. This clone was found many times. What it recognizes is unknown. The germline V and J ends were trimmed by 0 bases and 2 bases, with 21 bases remaining between them. The CDR3 covers 19 residues. From germline, CDR1 is SGHRS and CDR2 YFSETQ. The rearrangement joins TRBV5-1 to TRBJ1-3; TRBD1 is a possible D gene (6 bases). The specimen was blood. The source is a male donor with papillary thyroid cancer or a benign thyroid nodule (not recorded which). Some clones in this sample may be carry-over from other donors' samples. CDR3 loop: CASSLAGGTSRRPGNTIYF. CDR3 in DNA: TGCGCCAGCAGCTTGGCCGGGGGGACAAGCCGCCGCCCTGGAAACACCATATATTTT.